Reported below is one T cell receptor (beta chain). Profiled with immunoSEQ multiplex PCR; TCRdb holds only in-frame clones, not every one. The profile shows roughly 300,000 clones, approximately 86% of them singletons. This sample is part of a study of blood T cell repertoires in COVID-19. Participants were aged about 18 to 90 years, lived in about 26 US areas, and enrolled virtually. Cohort allocation depended upon clinical history that participants reported. Germline values: CDR1 SGHTA, CDR2 FQGNSA. The CDR3 runs 13 residues. V was pared by 5 bases and J by 0 bases, with 7 bases between. The TCR sequence derives from a woman aged 40 to 55 with acute COVID-19. The source material was PBMCs or T cells enriched from blood (not recorded which). This chain joins TRBV7-2 and TRBJ1-2; D not resolved. CDR3 DNA: TGTGCCAGCAGCCCAGACTCTAACTATGGCTACACCTTC. Amino acids: CASSPDSNYGYTF.